These 9 T cell receptor beta chains share one sample of origin, sequenced in a study of T cell changes during pregnancy in multiple sclerosis. TCRdb's copy holds only in-frame clones and misses some; the assay was immunoSEQ multiplex PCR. The profile shows more than 60,000 clones, 91% of them singletons. Specimen: peripheral blood, collected before pregnancy. The receptor source for this set is a female donor with multiple sclerosis, enrolled in a pregnancy study.

This chain connects TRBV5-5 to TRBJ2-5; 7 bases fit TRBD1. Germline V gene lookup returns CDR1 SGHKS and CDR2 YYEKEE (reference sequence). J gave up 10 bases and V 5 bases, and 17 bases lay outside the gene matches. The CDR3 loop spans 15 amino acids. The CDR3 nucleotides read TGTGCCAGCAGGTACGGATCCGGACAGGTATCGAGCCAGTACTTC. Protein sequence: CASRYGSGQVSSQYF.

This clone was seen once. The rearrangement uses TRBV7-8 and TRBJ2-2, with no clear D. Trimming took off 5 bases at V and 1 base at J, with 5 bases between the two ends. Germline V gene lookup returns CDR1 SGHVS and CDR2 FQNEAQ. The CDR3 covers 13 residues. CDR3 protein: CASSPWNTGELFF. The CDR3 DNA follows: TGTGCCAGCAGCCCGTGGAACACCGGGGAGCTGTTTTTT.

The CDR3 DNA reads TGTGCCAGCAGCCAAGTATGGGGCGGGGGGGGCTACGAGCAGTACTTC. This translates into CASSQVWGGGGYEQYF. V is TRBV4-2 and J is TRBJ2-7; 9 nucleotides match TRBD2. The ends lost 1 base at V and 3 bases at J; junction bases unmatched: 7. The CDR3 has 16 residues. Per the germline V gene, CDR1 is LGHNA and CDR2 is YNFKEQ.

The chain links TRBV19 to TRBJ2-1; TRBD2 aligns across 13 bases. There are 18 residues in the CDR3. CDR1 and CDR2 (germline): LNHDA, SQIVND (reference sequence). Trimming took 4 bases from V and 0 from J; bases not matched to a gene: 6. The CDR3 region is CASSTGLAGLRSYNEQFF. Here the CDR3 DNA reads TGTGCCAGTAGTACGGGACTAGCGGGGCTCCGCTCCTACAATGAGCAGTTCTTC.

The chain carries TRBV19 and TRBJ1-2, with a tentative D call TRBD1 (6 bases). The CDR3 has 16 amino acids. The germline V and J ends were trimmed by 7 bases and 0 bases, with 18 bases remaining between them. Looked up from germline, CDR1 is LNHDA and CDR2 is SQIVND (reference sequence). DNA for the CDR3: TGTGCCAGTATTGATCGCAGGGGCCCGACTAACTATGGCTACACCTTC. It translates to CASIDRRGPTNYGYTF.

This sequence joins TRBV27 and TRBJ1-6; D possibly corresponds to TRBD1 (6 bases). CDR1 is MNHEY, CDR2 SMNVEV, per germline (reference sequence). V gave up 4 bases and J gave up 8 bases, with 12 bases separating them. The CDR3 length is 14 residues. CDR3 residues: CASSYRARDSPLHF. In DNA form, the CDR3 reads TGTGCCAGCAGTTACAGGGCCAGGGATTCACCCCTCCACTTT.

This chain joins TRBV6-5 and TRBJ2-7; a possible D gene is TRBD1 (6 bases). The germline V gene encodes CDR1 MNHEY and CDR2 SVGAGI. CDR3 length: 14 amino acids. V was pared by 5 bases and J by 2 bases, with 13 bases between. In DNA, the CDR3 is TGTGCCAGCAGTCGGAGTACAGGGACCTACGAGCAGTACTTC. It translates to CASSRSTGTYEQYF.

The chain couples TRBV28 to TRBJ2-7; 7 bases align to TRBD1. Germline values: CDR1 MDHEN, CDR2 SYDVKM. CDR3 length: 13 amino acids. V lost 5 bases and J lost 2; bases outside the gene matches: 3. The CDR3 DNA follows: TGTGCCAGCAGTCTGACAGGGACCTACGAGCAGTACTTC. Its translation is CASSLTGTYEQYF.

On this clone: Other DNA variants within this sample encode the same CDR3. This rearrangement joins TRBV11-2 to TRBJ2-7; the D gene is possibly TRBD1 (5 bases). Germline assignment: CDR1 SGHAT and CDR2 FQNNGV. V gave up 2 bases and J gave up 2 bases, with 13 bases separating them. This CDR3 comprises 15 residues. For the CDR3, the DNA is TGTGCCAGCAGCTTATCCAGGGTGGAAACCTACGAGCAGTACTTC. This encodes CASSLSRVETYEQYF.